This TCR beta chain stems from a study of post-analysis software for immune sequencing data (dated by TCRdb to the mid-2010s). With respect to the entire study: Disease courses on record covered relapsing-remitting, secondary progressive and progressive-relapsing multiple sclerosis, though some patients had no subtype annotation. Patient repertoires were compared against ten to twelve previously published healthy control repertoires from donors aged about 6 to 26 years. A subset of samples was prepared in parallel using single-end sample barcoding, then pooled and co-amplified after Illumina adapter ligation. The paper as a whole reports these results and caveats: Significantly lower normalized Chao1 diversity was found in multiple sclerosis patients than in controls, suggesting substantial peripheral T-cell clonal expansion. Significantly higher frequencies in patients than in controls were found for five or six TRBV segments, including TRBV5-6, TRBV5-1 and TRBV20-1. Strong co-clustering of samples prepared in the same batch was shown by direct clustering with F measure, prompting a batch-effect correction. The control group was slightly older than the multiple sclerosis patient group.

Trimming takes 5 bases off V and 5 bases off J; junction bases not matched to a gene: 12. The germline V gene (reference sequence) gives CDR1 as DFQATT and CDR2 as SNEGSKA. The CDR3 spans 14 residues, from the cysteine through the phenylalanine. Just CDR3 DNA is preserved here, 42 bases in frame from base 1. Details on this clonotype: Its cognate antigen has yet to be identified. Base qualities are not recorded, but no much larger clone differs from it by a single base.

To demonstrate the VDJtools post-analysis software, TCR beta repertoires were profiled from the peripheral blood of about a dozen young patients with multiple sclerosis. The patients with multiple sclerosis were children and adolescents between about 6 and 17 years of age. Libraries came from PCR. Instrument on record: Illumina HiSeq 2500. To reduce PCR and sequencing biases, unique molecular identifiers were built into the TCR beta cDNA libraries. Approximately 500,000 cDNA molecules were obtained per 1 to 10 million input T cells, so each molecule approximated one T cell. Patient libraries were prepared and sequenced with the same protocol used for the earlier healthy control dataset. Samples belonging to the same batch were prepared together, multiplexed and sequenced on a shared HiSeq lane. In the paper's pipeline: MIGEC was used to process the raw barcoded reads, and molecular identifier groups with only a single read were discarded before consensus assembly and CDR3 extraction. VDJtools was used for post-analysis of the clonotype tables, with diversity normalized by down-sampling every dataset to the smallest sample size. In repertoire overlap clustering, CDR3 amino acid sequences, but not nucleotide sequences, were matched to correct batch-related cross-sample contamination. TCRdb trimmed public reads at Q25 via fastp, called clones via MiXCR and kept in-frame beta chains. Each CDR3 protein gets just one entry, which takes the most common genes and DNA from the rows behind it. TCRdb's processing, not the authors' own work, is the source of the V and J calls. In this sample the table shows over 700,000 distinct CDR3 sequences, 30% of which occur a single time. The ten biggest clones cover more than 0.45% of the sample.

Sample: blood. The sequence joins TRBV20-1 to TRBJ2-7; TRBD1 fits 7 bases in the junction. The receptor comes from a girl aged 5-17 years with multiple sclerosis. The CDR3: CSARDRDRRNEQYF. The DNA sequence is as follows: TGCAGTGCTCGGGACCGGGACAGAAGAAACGAGCAGTACTTC.